The present T cell receptor (beta chain) was sequenced within a study of blood T cell repertoires in COVID-19. Authors' methods: Counts of nucleated cells, estimated from reference gene primer amplification, were obtained. Clones were read by immunoSEQ multiplex PCR, and TCRdb kept only the in-frame ones, dropping some. That table is the source of V, J and clone size, and D and trimming were worked out from the DNA. The sample lists under 130,000 clones; under 80% were seen once. The CDR3 runs to 14 residues. Germline-derived CDR1 and CDR2 are MDHEN and SYDVKM. Trimming took off 10 bases at V and 8 bases at J, with 20 bases between the two ends.

The receptor was derived from a woman in her 70s with acute or convalescent COVID-19. Input material: peripheral blood. The chain couples TRBV28 to TRBJ1-4; the D gene is possibly TRBD1 (6 bases). CDR3 loop: CAISLAQGREKLFF. The CDR3 DNA follows: TGTGCCATCTCTTTAGCACAGGGTAGGGAAAAACTGTTTTTT.